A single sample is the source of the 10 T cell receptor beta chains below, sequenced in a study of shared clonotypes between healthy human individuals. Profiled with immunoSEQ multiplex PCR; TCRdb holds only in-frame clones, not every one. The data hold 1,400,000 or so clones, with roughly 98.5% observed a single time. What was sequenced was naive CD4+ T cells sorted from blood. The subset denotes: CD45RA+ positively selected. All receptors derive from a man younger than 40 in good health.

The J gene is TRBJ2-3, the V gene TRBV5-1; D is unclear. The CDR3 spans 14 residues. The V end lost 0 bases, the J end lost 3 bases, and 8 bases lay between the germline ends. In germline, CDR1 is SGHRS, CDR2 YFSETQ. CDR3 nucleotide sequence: TGCGCCAGCAGCTTGGCCGGCCTAACAGATACGCAGTATTTT. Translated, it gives CASSLAGLTDTQYF.

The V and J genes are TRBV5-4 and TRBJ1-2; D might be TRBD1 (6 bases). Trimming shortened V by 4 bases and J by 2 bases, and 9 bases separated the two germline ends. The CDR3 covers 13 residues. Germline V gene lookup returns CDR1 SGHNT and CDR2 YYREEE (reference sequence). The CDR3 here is CASSPQGNYGYTF. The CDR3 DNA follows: TGTGCCAGCAGCCCCCAGGGGAACTATGGCTACACCTTC. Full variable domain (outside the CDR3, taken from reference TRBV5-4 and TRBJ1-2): ETGVTQSPTHLIKTRGQQVTLRCSSQSGHNTVSWYQQALGQGPQFIFQYYREEENGRGNFPPRFSGLQFPNYSSELNVNALELDDSALYLCASSPQGNYGYTFGSGTRLTVV.

The DNA of the CDR3 is TGCGCCAGCAGTGTTAATCTACGGGAAGTTTACAATGAGCAGTTCTTC. This gives the protein CASSVNLREVYNEQFF. The genes are TRBV10-2 and TRBJ2-1; TRBD2 is a possible D gene (5 bases). The CDR3 runs 16 residues. Between the trimmed V and J ends, which lost 4 bases and 4 bases, there was a span of 17 bases. CDR1 is WSHSY and CDR2 is SAAADI in the germline V gene.

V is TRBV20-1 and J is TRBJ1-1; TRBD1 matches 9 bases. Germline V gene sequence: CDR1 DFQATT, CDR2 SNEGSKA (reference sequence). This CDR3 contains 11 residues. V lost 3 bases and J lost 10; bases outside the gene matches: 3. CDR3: CSASLGQGAFF. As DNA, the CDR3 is TGCAGTGCTAGTTTGGGACAGGGAGCTTTCTTT.

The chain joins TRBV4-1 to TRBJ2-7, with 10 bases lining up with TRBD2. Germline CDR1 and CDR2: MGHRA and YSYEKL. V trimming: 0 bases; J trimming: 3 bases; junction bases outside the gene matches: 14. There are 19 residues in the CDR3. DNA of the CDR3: TGCGCCAGCAGCCAAGATGGGCTAGCGGGAGTAAATCTTAACTACGAGCAGTACTTC. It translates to CASSQDGLAGVNLNYEQYF.

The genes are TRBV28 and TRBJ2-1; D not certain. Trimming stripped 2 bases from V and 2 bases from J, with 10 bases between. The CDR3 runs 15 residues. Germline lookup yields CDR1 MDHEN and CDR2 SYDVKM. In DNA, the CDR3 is TGTGCCAGCAGTTTAGGGTCGGGCCCCTACAATGAGCAGTTCTTC. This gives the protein CASSLGSGPYNEQFF.

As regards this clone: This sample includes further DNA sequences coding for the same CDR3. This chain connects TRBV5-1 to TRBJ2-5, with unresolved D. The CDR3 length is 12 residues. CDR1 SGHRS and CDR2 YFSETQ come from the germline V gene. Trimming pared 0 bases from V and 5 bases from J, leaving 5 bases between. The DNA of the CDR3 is TGCGCCAGCAGCTTGGGCGCCGAGACCCAGTACTTC. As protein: CASSLGAETQYF.

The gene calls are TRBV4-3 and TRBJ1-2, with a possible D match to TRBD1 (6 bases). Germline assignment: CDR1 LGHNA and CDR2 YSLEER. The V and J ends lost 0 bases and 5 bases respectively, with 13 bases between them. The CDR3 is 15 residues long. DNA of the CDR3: TGCGCCAGCAGCCAAGAATACAGGGAGGGATATGGCTACACCTTC. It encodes CASSQEYREGYGYTF.

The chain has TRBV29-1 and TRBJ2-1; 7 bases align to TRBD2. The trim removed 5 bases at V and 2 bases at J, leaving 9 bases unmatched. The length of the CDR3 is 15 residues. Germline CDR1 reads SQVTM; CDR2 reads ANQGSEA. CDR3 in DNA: TGCAGCGTTCATCTCCAGCGGGGAACCTACAATGAGCAGTTCTTC. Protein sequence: CSVHLQRGTYNEQFF.

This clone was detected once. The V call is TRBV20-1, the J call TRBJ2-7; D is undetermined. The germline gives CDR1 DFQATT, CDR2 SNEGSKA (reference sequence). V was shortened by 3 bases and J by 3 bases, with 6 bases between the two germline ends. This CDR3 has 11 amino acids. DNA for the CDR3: TGCAGTGCTAGTGGGATCTACGAGCAGTACTTC. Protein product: CSASGIYEQYF.